What follows describes a single T cell receptor (beta chain). Its antigen is as yet unknown. CDR3 length: 16 residues. The assay was immunoSEQ multiplex PCR, and TCRdb's table has in-frame clones only and misses some. The table has about 56,000 clones, over 80% seen once. The sample belongs to a study of T cell responses to AZD1222 COVID-19 vaccine. Notes on the study in general: The study sampled repertoires only after the peak T cell response. CD4 TCRs linked to vaccination spanned spike, dominating at 160-218 and 743-854. Increases in Spike-specific TCR breadth and depth were seen after two AZD1222 doses. Only five to seven individuals given AZD1222 were seropositive at baseline.

The sequences come from peripheral blood, collected on day 0 of AZD1222 vaccination. This chain connects TRBV21-1 to TRBJ2-7; the tabulated D call, TRBD2, remains unverified against the DNA. TRBV21-1 is a pseudogene segment. This TCR was sampled from an adult in good health. As DNA, the CDR3 is TGTGCCAGCAGCAAAGATCCCGGGACTAGCTCCTACGAGCAGTACTTC. It encodes CASSKDPGTSSYEQYF.